The 29 T cell receptor beta chains below come from one sample, sequenced in a study of cytomegalovirus exposure and HLA in healthy donors. PCR primers comprised 60 Vbeta and 13 Jbeta primers. Sequencing used immunoSEQ multiplex PCR; TCRdb keeps in-frame clones, though not all of them. The repertoire includes about 220,000 clones, 65% to 75% of them detected once, and 1.5% to 2% sits in the top ten. Sequenced: PBMCs. The receptors stem from a woman aged 25 to 45 in good health and CMV-seronegative.

The J gene is TRBJ2-6, the V gene TRBV27; the D is unclear. Germline CDR1 is MNHEY and CDR2 is SMNVEV (reference sequence). The CDR3 consists of 15 residues. V shed 6 bases and J shed 0 bases, with 9 bases lying between them. For the CDR3, the DNA is TGTGCCAGCAGCCAGCCAGGCTCTGGGGCCAACGTCCTGACTTTC. Protein: CASSQPGSGANVLTF. Combining the CDR3 with reference TRBV27 and TRBJ2-6 gives the whole variable domain EAQVTQNPRYLITVTGKKLTVTCSQNMNHEYMSWYRQDPGLGLRQIYYSMNVEVTDKGDVPEGYKVSRKEKRNFPLILESPSPNQTSLYFCASSQPGSGANVLTFGAGSRLTVL.

The chain's CDR3 is CATSRVPADMNTEAFF. The CDR3 DNA sequence: TGTGCCACCAGCAGAGTTCCGGCCGACATGAACACTGAAGCTTTCTTT. This chain joins TRBV15 and TRBJ1-1; D unresolved. The V and J ends lost 1 base and 0 bases respectively, with 12 bases between them. The CDR3 spans 16 residues. Germline-derived CDR1 and CDR2 are LNHNV and YYDKDF (reference sequence).

The chain links TRBV7-2 to TRBJ2-1; TRBD2 aligns across 14 bases. This CDR3 is 14 amino acids long. CDR1 and CDR2 from the germline V gene are SGHTA and FQGNSA. V was clipped by 5 bases and J by 13 bases; unmatched bases: 7. CDR3 nucleotide sequence: TGTGCCAGCAGCCCCGGACTAGCGGGAGGAGGACAGTTCTTC. Its translation is CASSPGLAGGGQFF.

This clone has only one observation. This chain connects TRBV19 to TRBJ1-5, with 9 bases matching TRBD1. The J segment lost 3 bases and the V segment lost 5 bases, leaving 8 bases of the junction unmatched. Per germline, CDR1 LNHDA and CDR2 SQIVND (reference sequence). The CDR3 is 16 residues long. Written as DNA, the CDR3 is TGTGCCAGTAGTTCAACGGGACAGGGTATCAATCAGCCCCAGCATTTT. It yields the protein CASSSTGQGINQPQHF.

This rearrangement joins TRBV25-1 to TRBJ2-1; unclear D gene. V lost 3 bases and J 6 bases, leaving 9 bases between the germline ends. The CDR3 is 13 amino acids. The germline V gene encodes CDR1 MGHDK and CDR2 SYGVNS. The CDR3 nucleotides are TGTGCCAGCAGTGACCCTCCCCCCAATGAGCAGTTCTTC. This encodes CASSDPPPNEQFF.

The chain carries TRBV30 and TRBJ2-2, with a possible D match to TRBD1 (5 bases). CDR1 and CDR2 from the germline V gene are GTSNPN and SVGIG (reference sequence). The CDR3 covers 14 residues. The ends were cut back, 2 bases at V and 4 bases at J, with 11 bases in the middle. The CDR3 DNA reads TGTGCCTGGAGTCCGACAGCCGTCACCGGGGAGCTGTTTTTT. This translates into CAWSPTAVTGELFF.

CDR3 bases: TGTGCCAGTCGCCCCGACAGGGACTACAATGAGCAGTTCTTC. It codes for CASRPDRDYNEQFF. This chain links TRBV19 with TRBJ2-1; the match to TRBD1 covers 7 bases. The CDR3 is 14 residues long. The germline gives CDR1 LNHDA, CDR2 SQIVND (reference sequence). The ends lost 8 bases at V and 3 bases at J; junction bases unmatched: 7.

The J gene is TRBJ2-2, the V gene TRBV7-8; D is uncertain. This CDR3 is 14 amino acids long. V lost 5 bases and J 2 bases, leaving 9 bases between the germline ends. Per the germline V gene, CDR1 is SGHVS and CDR2 is FQNEAQ. CDR3 sequence: CASSHTPNTGELFF. In DNA, the CDR3 is TGTGCCAGCAGCCACACCCCAAACACCGGGGAGCTGTTTTTT. Together with reference TRBV7-8 and TRBJ2-2, the CDR3 gives the full variable domain: GAGVSQSPRYKVAKRGQDVALRCDPISGHVSLFWYQQALGQGPEFLTYFQNEAQLDKSGLPSDRFFAERPEGSVSTLKIQRTQQEDSAVYLCASSHTPNTGELFFGEGSRLTVL.

This clone was detected a few times. This chain uses TRBV12-2 with TRBJ1-5; the D call in the table, TRBD1, was not verified against the DNA. TRBV12-2 is given as a pseudogene. The CDR3 runs to 17 residues. The CDR3 here is CASRLINTGDRRQPQHF. CDR3 DNA sequence: TGTGCAAGTCGCTTAATTAATACAGGGGATAGGCGCCAGCCCCAGCATTTT.

This chain uses TRBV2 with TRBJ1-5; 9 bases match TRBD1. V shed 6 bases and J 7 bases; nucleotides not matched to a gene: 10. CDR1 is SNHLY, CDR2 FYNNEI, per germline. The CDR3 consists of 15 residues. CDR3 sequence reads: CASRRGTGRDQPQHF. Written as DNA, the CDR3 is TGTGCCAGCAGGCGGGGGACAGGGAGGGACCAGCCCCAGCATTTT.

The chain couples TRBV15 to TRBJ1-1; TRBD1 agrees at 9 bases. The CDR3 totals 15 residues. Germline-derived CDR1 and CDR2 are LNHNV and YYDKDF (reference sequence). J gave up 11 bases and V 3 bases, and 13 bases lay outside the gene matches. The CDR3 DNA reads TGTGCCACCAGCAGCCCGGGGACAGGGTTATTGGGGGCTTTCTTT. It specifies CATSSPGTGLLGAFF.

The chain uses TRBV6-6 and TRBJ1-2; TRBD1 matches 7 bases. There are 14 residues in the CDR3. With V trimmed by 7 bases and J by 2 bases, 7 bases remained unmatched. The germline gives CDR1 MNHNY, CDR2 SVGAGI (reference sequence). The chain's CDR3 is CASKQPGQNYGYTF. The CDR3 bases are TGTGCCAGCAAACAACCGGGACAGAACTATGGCTACACCTTC.

This clone was detected only a few times. The chain combines TRBV5-8 with TRBJ2-1; a possible D gene is TRBD2 (7 bases). The V end lost 4 bases, the J end lost 8 bases, and 16 bases lay between the germline ends. CDR3 length: 14 amino acids. Germline assignment: CDR1 SGHTS and CDR2 YDEGEE. The CDR3 sequence: CASSRGAARDEQFF. The CDR3 DNA sequence: TGTGCCAGCAGCCGGGGGGCGGCTCGGGATGAGCAGTTCTTC.

The chain has TRBV9 and TRBJ2-7; D might be TRBD2 (6 bases). Between the trimmed V and J ends, which lost 0 bases and 5 bases, there was a span of 15 bases. The CDR3 is 15 residues long. Germline assignment: CDR1 SGDLS and CDR2 YYNGEE. The CDR3 DNA reads TGTGCCAGCAGCGTAGAAGTAGGGGAGGTGCACGAGCAGTACTTC. Translating it yields CASSVEVGEVHEQYF.

Of note for this clone: The junction shows a germline mismatch at one end, possibly a read error. The V call is TRBV7-7, the J call TRBJ2-5; 7 positions match TRBD1. Per germline, CDR1 SSHAT and CDR2 FNYEAQ (reference sequence). The CDR3 runs 14 residues. CDR3 protein: CASSSQGVQETQYF. In DNA form, the CDR3 reads TGTGCTAGCAGTTCTCAGGGGGTACAAGAGACCCAGTACTTC.

The chain recombines TRBV6-5 with TRBJ2-7; tentative D call: TRBD1 (6 bases). V lost 6 bases and J 5 bases, leaving 14 bases between the germline ends. Germline V CDR1 and CDR2: MNHEY, SVGAGI. This CDR3 has 13 residues. The CDR3 coding sequence is TGTGCCAGCAGCATAAACAGGGTCCACGAGCAGTACTTC. This gives the protein CASSINRVHEQYF.

The chain carries TRBV14 and TRBJ2-1; D gene unclear. CDR3 length: 16 amino acids. With 2 bases removed from V and 8 bases from J, the gap between germline ends came to 19 bases. Looked up from germline, CDR1 is SGHDN and CDR2 is FVKESK. The CDR3 region has the DNA TGTGCCAGCAGCCAAATTAGGCCTAGTGTGCTGCATGAGCAGTTCTTC. It translates to CASSQIRPSVLHEQFF.

The rearrangement uses TRBV30 and TRBJ1-3, with D hard to call. Germline CDR1 GTSNPN, CDR2 SVGIG (reference sequence). Trimming removed 4 bases at V and 8 bases at J, with 21 bases between. The CDR3 loop spans 15 amino acids. CDR3 bases: TGTGCCTGGACCCTATACGGGAGGGATGAGGACACCATATATTTT. Encoded protein: CAWTLYGRDEDTIYF.

The chain carries TRBV9 and TRBJ1-1, with D maybe TRBD1 (5 bases). Trimming left V 4 bases short and J 0 bases short, with 13 bases between. This CDR3 spans 15 amino acids. Per germline, CDR1 SGDLS and CDR2 YYNGEE. The CDR3 here is CASSPVRGLNTEAFF. In DNA, the CDR3 is TGTGCCAGCAGCCCGGTAAGGGGTTTGAACACTGAAGCTTTCTTT.

The chain links TRBV7-9 to TRBJ1-3; D ambiguous. V was clipped by 5 bases and J by 5 bases, with 22 bases between them. Germline values: CDR1 SEHNR, CDR2 FQNEAQ (reference sequence). The CDR3 totals 17 residues. The CDR3 sequence: CASSRLDRREGRNTIYF. The CDR3, as DNA: TGTGCCAGCAGCCGGTTGGACCGGCGAGAGGGAAGAAACACCATATATTTT.

This chain uses TRBV10-3 with TRBJ2-7, with TRBD1 as a possible D gene (5 bases). Germline-derived CDR1 and CDR2 are ENHRY and SYGVKD. V was cut by 6 bases and J by 2 bases, with 14 bases left in between. This CDR3 has 14 amino acids. CDR3 in amino acids: CAISLAGITYEQYF. The DNA for the CDR3 is TGTGCCATCAGCCTGGCAGGGATAACCTACGAGCAGTACTTC.

The chain couples TRBV9 to TRBJ1-4; TRBD1 is a possible D gene (6 bases). The CDR3 spans 17 residues. CDR1 is SGDLS and CDR2 is YYNGEE in the germline V gene. V was cut by 4 bases and J by 9 bases, with 25 bases left in between. The CDR3 DNA follows: TGTGCCAGCAGCCGCGGCGGAGGGGAGGGGGTCCTTCAAAAACTGTTTTTT. Encoded protein: CASSRGGGEGVLQKLFF.

This clone was observed a few times. The V gene is TRBV30, the J gene TRBJ2-7; 9 nucleotides agree with TRBD2. This CDR3 has 13 residues. Germline CDR1 and CDR2: GTSNPN and SVGIG (reference sequence). Trimming took 3 bases from V and 1 from J; bases not matched to a gene: 1. This CDR3 reads CAWRGLASYEQYF. CDR3 in DNA: TGTGCCTGGAGGGGACTAGCATCCTACGAGCAGTACTTC.

This clone was seen a few times. The chain combines TRBV5-1 with TRBJ2-3, with D perhaps matching TRBD1 (7 bases). The ends were cut back, 4 bases at V and 4 bases at J, with 25 bases in the middle. The CDR3 is 18 residues long. The germline V gene encodes CDR1 SGHRS and CDR2 YFSETQ. The CDR3 reads CASSGGLRGRTGADTQYF. DNA for the CDR3: TGCGCCAGCAGCGGGGGATTAAGGGGGCGGACGGGAGCAGATACGCAGTATTTT.

This clone appeared a single time. In DNA, the CDR3 is TGTGCCAGCAGCATGCCGGGACTAGCGTCCCAGAGCTCCTACAATGAGCAGTTCTTC. Translation gives CASSMPGLASQSSYNEQFF. The rearrangement joins TRBV7-8 to TRBJ2-1; TRBD2 matches at 10 bases. The length of the CDR3 is 19 residues. Germline trimming cut 5 bases from V and 0 bases from J; bases unmatched to any gene: 13. CDR1 and CDR2 from the germline V gene are SGHVS and FQNEAQ.

This clone has only one observation. V usage is TRBV6-1 and J usage is TRBJ1-1; TRBD1 matches at 7 bases. The trim removed 3 bases at V and 7 bases at J, leaving 5 bases unmatched. The CDR3 runs to 13 residues. In germline, CDR1 is MNHNS, CDR2 SASEGT. The CDR3 bases are TGTGCCAGCAGTGAGGTGGGACAGCGTGAAGCTTTCTTT. Translating gives CASSEVGQREAFF.

This chain connects TRBV19 to TRBJ2-3, with a tentative D call TRBD2 (6 bases). The CDR3 sequence is 17 residues long. CDR1 LNHDA and CDR2 SQIVND come from the germline V gene (reference sequence). Trimming cost V 0 bases and J 4 bases, with 17 bases left between them. The CDR3 DNA reads as TGTGCCAGTAGTATAGATCATGGACTACAAACCCCAGATACGCAGTATTTT. This codes for CASSIDHGLQTPDTQYF.

The rearrangement joins TRBV11-2 to TRBJ2-7; 7 bases map to TRBD2. V was clipped by 5 bases and J by 7 bases; unmatched bases: 23. The CDR3 is 18 amino acids. Germline CDR1 SGHAT, CDR2 FQNNGV. CDR3 nucleotide sequence: TGTGCCAGCAGCGATTCCACGGGATTCCAGCGGGGAAGGAGGGAGCAGTACTTC. Its translation: CASSDSTGFQRGRREQYF.

V usage is TRBV5-1 and J usage is TRBJ2-2, with TRBD2 matching over 7 bases. The CDR3 covers 15 residues. CDR1 is SGHRS and CDR2 is YFSETQ in the germline V gene. Trimming removed 4 bases from V and 3 bases from J; junction bases left unmatched: 6. CDR3 amino acids: CASSPGLTYTGELFF. The CDR3, as DNA: TGCGCCAGCAGCCCGGGACTAACTTACACCGGGGAGCTGTTTTTT.